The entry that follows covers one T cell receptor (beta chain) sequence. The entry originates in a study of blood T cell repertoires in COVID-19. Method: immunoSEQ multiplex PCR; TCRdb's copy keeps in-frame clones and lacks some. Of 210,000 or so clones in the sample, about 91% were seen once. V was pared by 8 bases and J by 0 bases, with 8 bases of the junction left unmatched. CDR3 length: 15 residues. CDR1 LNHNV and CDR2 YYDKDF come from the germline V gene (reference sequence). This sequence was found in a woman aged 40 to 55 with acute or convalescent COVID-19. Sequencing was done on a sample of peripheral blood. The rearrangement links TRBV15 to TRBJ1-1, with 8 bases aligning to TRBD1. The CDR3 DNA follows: TGTGCCACCTGGGCCGGGACAGGTCTGAACACTGAAGCTTTCTTT. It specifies CATWAGTGLNTEAFF.